This T cell receptor (beta chain) was identified during a study of OX40 agonist ivuxolimab in advanced cancers. The wider study: Participants could have had prior anti-PD-1, anti-PD-L1 or anti-CTLA-4 therapy, and less than 45% had some. Three dose-escalation patients had partial responses: one with hepatocellular carcinoma and two with cutaneous melanoma.

Produced via immunoSEQ multiplex PCR; TCRdb's table is partial and in-frame only. The sample shows tens of thousands of clones, over 80% of them seen only once. Regarding the study as a whole: CD4+ and CD8+ T cells in blood underwent clonal expansion by week 6 at 0.1 to 3.0 mg/kg. A proportion of nonresponders additionally exhibited low normalized T-cell clonal expansion.

Of note for this clone: Its specificity is not known.

Trimming cost V 3 bases and J 6 bases, with 12 bases left between them. The CDR3 is 15 amino acids. Per the germline V gene, CDR1 is SGHTA and CDR2 is FQGNSA. The starting material was CD4+ or CD8+ T cells sorted from blood, obtained in a trial of the OX40 agonist ivuxolimab. This chain links TRBV7-2 with TRBJ1-6; possibly TRBD1 for D (5 bases). This sequence originates from an adult with an advanced solid tumor such as melanoma, head and neck, liver or kidney cancer. CDR3 nucleotide sequence: TGTGCCAGCAGCTTCGGGTACAGGATTAATTCACCCCTCCACTTT. It codes for CASSFGYRINSPLHF. The complete variable domain, with remaining parts taken from reference TRBV7-2 and TRBJ1-6, reads GAGVSQSPSNKVTEKGKDVELRCDPISGHTALYWYRQSLGQGLEFLIYFQGNSAPDKSGLPSDRFSAERTGGSVSTLTIQRTQQEDSAVYLCASSFGYRINSPLHFGNGTRLTVT.